This TCR beta chain came from a study of blood T cell repertoires in COVID-19. Study background: Sites in the United States, Italy and Spain provided acute and convalescent COVID-19 samples. The analysed material was cDNA or gDNA that came from T cells, B-cell-depleted T cells, or PBMCs.

As processed by the authors: How many nucleated cells were present was estimated from reference gene primer amplification. Assay used: immunoSEQ multiplex PCR; TCRdb lists only in-frame clones, some missing. D and trimming were read from the DNA, whereas the V and J calls and clone size are those reported in that table. The table records 30,000 to 50,000 clones, about 82% of them present only once. The germline gives CDR1 MDHEN, CDR2 SYDVKM. The CDR3 runs to 13 residues. The junction had 2 bases not matched to a gene; V was cut back by 3 bases and J by 5 bases. This TCR derives from an elderly man with active or convalescent COVID-19. The chain combines TRBV28 with TRBJ1-1; 8 bases align to TRBD1. Sequenced input: peripheral blood. The CDR3 loop reads CASSLDRATEAFF. The CDR3 bases are TGTGCCAGCAGTTTGGACAGGGCTACTGAAGCTTTCTTT.